At least ten counts were recorded for the clone carrying this T cell receptor (beta chain). This specimen comes from a study of T-cell memory formation after mild COVID-19. The CDR3 consists of 14 residues. Germline values: CDR1 SGHDT, CDR2 YYEEEE. Trimming left V 0 bases short and J 11 bases short, with 17 bases between. TCRdb passed the 5' RACE reads through MiXCR, listing each CDR3 protein once. The sample yields hundreds of thousands of distinct CDR3 sequences, around 15% seen once. Sequenced: PBMCs or a T cell subset sorted from them (not recorded which). This receptor was identified in a man between 18 and 35 years old who had mild COVID-19 (a few samples of this study predate the infection). Cell type and time point are not known. The chain is built from TRBV5-6 and TRBJ1-1, with D unresolved. The CDR3 is CASSLVGSRWNAFF. CDR3 coding DNA: TGTGCCAGCAGCTTGGTAGGGTCGCGGTGGAATGCTTTCTTT.